One sample yielded the 6 T cell receptor beta chains listed below, sequenced in a study of cytomegalovirus exposure and HLA in healthy donors. 13 Jbeta primers and 60 Vbeta primers were used for the PCR. The repertoire was sequenced with immunoSEQ multiplex PCR; TCRdb's copy has only in-frame clones and lacks some. The table shows 200,000 to 250,000 clones, with almost 85% occurring only once. Sample: PBMCs. These receptors all stem from a middle-aged woman in good health and CMV-seronegative.

The J gene is TRBJ2-2, the V gene TRBV7-2, with TRBD2 matching 8 bases. The CDR3 extends over 18 amino acids. From germline, CDR1 is SGHTA and CDR2 FQGNSA. V was pared by 2 bases and J by 1 base, with 9 bases of the junction left unmatched. CDR3 coding DNA: TGTGCCAGCAGCTTACGGAGGATAACTAGCGGGAACACCGGGGAGCTGTTTTTT. This codes for CASSLRRITSGNTGELFF.

The chain joins TRBV29-1 to TRBJ2-7, with 8 nucleotides matching TRBD2. CDR3 length: 12 residues. The germline CDR1 and CDR2 sequences are SQVTM and ANQGSEA. Trimming removed 2 bases from V and 6 bases from J; junction bases left unmatched: 3. The CDR3: CSVELLAGEQYF. CDR3 nucleotide sequence: TGCAGCGTTGAACTGCTAGCGGGCGAGCAGTACTTC.

The chain's CDR3 is CASSESGGREQYF. CDR3 in DNA: TGCGCCAGCAGTGAGTCAGGGGGTCGCGAGCAGTACTTC. The rearrangement joins TRBV10-1 to TRBJ2-7; perhaps TRBD1 as D (6 bases). V gave up 0 bases and J gave up 6 bases, with 9 bases separating them. The germline V gene encodes CDR1 WNHNN and CDR2 SYGVQD (reference sequence). This CDR3 contains 13 residues.

The chain links TRBV7-9 to TRBJ1-6; D is undetermined. V was cut by 1 base and J by 7 bases, with 8 bases left in between. Germline V gives CDR1 SEHNR, CDR2 FQNEAQ (reference sequence). The CDR3 contains 14 residues. The CDR3 is CASSLDSLNSPLHF. The CDR3 nucleotides read TGTGCCAGCAGCTTAGACAGTTTAAATTCACCCCTCCACTTT.

This chain links TRBV10-3 with TRBJ2-3; TRBD1 is a possible D gene (6 bases). The CDR3 runs 14 residues. Per the germline V gene, CDR1 is ENHRY and CDR2 is SYGVKD. V lost 7 bases, J lost 0 bases, and 11 bases lay in between. The CDR3 sequence is CAITETGSTDTQYF. The CDR3 coding sequence is TGTGCCATCACTGAAACAGGGAGCACAGATACGCAGTATTTT.

The chain has TRBV7-2 and TRBJ2-1; 7 bases line up with TRBD2. CDR3 length: 15 residues. The V gene end was trimmed by 5 bases and the J gene end by 1 base; junction bases not matched to a gene: 5. The germline gives CDR1 SGHTA, CDR2 FQGNSA. CDR3 region: CASSPAGPSYNEQFF. The DNA of the CDR3 is TGTGCCAGCAGCCCAGCGGGACCTTCCTACAATGAGCAGTTCTTC.